This T cell receptor (beta chain) originates from a study of blood T cell repertoires in COVID-19 (dated by TCRdb to the early 2020s). With regard to the full study: The collaborator samples originated in the United States, Italy and Spain and spanned the acute and convalescent phases of COVID-19. The repertoires were made available in a free public database intended to serve as a resource for research on the immune response to SARS-CoV-2. Where HLA class I and class II types were available, the types were taken from metadata supplied by the sample provider, not from assay-based typing. The sample metadata nearly always contained a de-identified subject ID, COVID-19 status, age in years and sex. Subjects who had been exposed to COVID-19, were actively infected with it, or had recovered from it provided the deeply sampled blood TCRbeta repertoires that made up the dataset. The prospective study material was composed of cDNA or gDNA derived from T cells, B-cell-depleted T cells, or PBMCs. The samples were drawn from two sources: the first 160 participants of the ongoing ImmuneRACE study, and fewer than 1,500 subjects contributed by 6 global collaborators.

Participants in the prospective study were aged roughly 18 to 100 years, lived in 20 to 30 United States geographic areas, and enrolled through a virtual design. In the prospective study, cohorts were assigned on the basis of participant-reported clinical history obtained from a screening survey and a study questionnaire. A participant counted as exposed if, within 2 weeks of entering the study, that participant had been in contact with someone who had a PCR-confirmed or clinician-diagnosed COVID-19 case. In the prospective study, mobile phlebotomists collected whole blood, serum and a nasopharyngeal or oropharyngeal swab from each participant. Over an approximately 2-month period, participants in the prospective study had the option of providing additional blood draws and questionnaires. Before DNA extraction, blood samples from the prospective study were shipped at room temperature or frozen.

The CDR3 numbers 15 residues from cysteine through phenylalanine. Only CDR3 DNA is held: 45 bases, read in frame from base 1. The trim is 2 bases for V and 4 bases for J, with a gap of 11 bases between the germline ends. Per the germline V gene, LGHNA is the CDR1 and YNFKEQ is the CDR2. This clone was seen a handful of times. No cognate antigen has been identified for it. No much larger clonotype is one base removed from it; base qualities were not supplied. The immunoSEQ Assay, a bias-controlled multiplex PCR, was used to amplify TCRbeta CDR3 regions from genomic DNA. The published analysis was carried out like this. The number of nucleated cells in each sample was estimated by amplification of reference gene primers within the assay. Sequence reads were collapsed and filtered to measure the absolute abundance of every unique TCRbeta CDR3 rearrangement. Productive Simpson clonality was computed per sample as the square root of Simpson's diversity index over productive rearrangements. TCRdb provides this immuneACCESS table in a form limited to in-frame rearrangements. Some clones are lacking; in checked studies, under half of them reflect an unresolved V gene, and why the rest are absent is not known. V and J calls plus clone size are reproduced from that table; the DNA served to infer D and trimming. The sample table shows about 300,000 clones, and 85% are seen once. Clones ranked in the top ten supply approximately 1.9% of the sample.

Broader findings and caveats from the paper: The amount of clinical and demographic metadata varied by source and participant and was provided uncurated.

This chain is built from TRBV4-2 and TRBJ1-4, with TRBD1 perhaps the D gene, on 6 matching bases. This receptor was taken from a woman in her 30s who had been exposed to COVID-19. Input material: PBMCs or T cells enriched from blood (not recorded which). The nucleotides read TGTGCCAGCAGCCAATCGACAGGCCTTAATGAAAAACTGTTTTTT. The resulting protein is CASSQSTGLNEKLFF.